This T cell receptor (beta chain) appears in the sequencing data of a study of T cells in Graves' hyperthyroidism and ophthalmopathy. Study-level points and caveats: Most expanded thyroid clonotypes above 0.001 recurred in blood.

Germline CDR1 and CDR2: SGHNT and YYREEE (reference sequence). V shed 3 bases, J shed 1 base, and the junction held 8 bases outside the gene matches. The CDR3 length is 17 residues. Amplification targeted TCR beta CDR3 regions from RNA transcripts. During a first-round RT-PCR of the TCR CDR3, the HTBI primer set was used. MiXCR, applied by TCRdb to the multiplex PCR reads, yields one record per CDR3 protein. The sample carries roughly 500,000 distinct CDR3 sequences, 35% to 55% recorded once. Remarks on this clonotype: Antigen unknown.

The sequence was collected from an adult woman with Graves' disease, either hyperthyroidism or ophthalmopathy (not recorded which). The sequencing sample was made of peripheral blood or thyroid tissue (not recorded which). V is TRBV5-4 and J is TRBJ2-5; 11 bases map to TRBD1. The CDR3 coding sequence is TGTGCCAGCAGCTCCAGGACAGGGGGCGCTTTCCAAGAGACCCAGTACTTC. Protein sequence: CASSSRTGGAFQETQYF.